Reported below is one T cell receptor (beta chain). These data belong to a study of cytomegalovirus exposure and HLA in healthy donors. The PCR used 60 Vbeta and 13 Jbeta primers. Measured with immunoSEQ multiplex PCR; TCRdb has only the in-frame clones, and not every one. The sample comprises 110,000 to 150,000 clones, 80% to 90% of which are singletons, and approximately 4.2% rests with the top ten. This sequence originates from a woman aged 35 to 49 in good health and CMV-seropositive. The material sequenced was PBMCs.

CDR3 residues: CASSPSPGYEQYF. CDR3 coding DNA: TGTGCCAGCAGCCCGTCTCCAGGGTACGAGCAGTACTTC. V usage is TRBV5-4 and J usage is TRBJ2-7, with D possibly being TRBD1 (5 bases). The germline CDR1 and CDR2 sequences are SGHNT and YYREEE (reference sequence). V was clipped by 4 bases and J by 4 bases, with 12 bases between them. CDR3 size: 13 residues.